This is a list of T cell receptor beta chains from one sample in a study of T cell responses to AZD1222 COVID-19 vaccine. Some clones are missing from TCRdb's copy, which holds only in-frame ones; the method was immunoSEQ multiplex PCR. This sample has fewer than 95,000 clones, with more than 85% found just once. The starting material was peripheral blood, obtained 28 days after the second AZD1222 dose. The receptor source for this set is an adult who received the AZD1222 COVID-19 vaccine. CDR3s include the opening cysteine and the closing phenylalanine or tryptophan. The D gene is left open where the match is weak. The listing skips clone size in some rows; elsewhere it reads once, few, many or a size class.

J gene	D gene	clone size	V gene	CDR3 DNA	CDR3 protein
TRBJ2-7	NA	NA	TRBV7-8	TGTGCCAGCAGCTTATCTGGGGACCCCTACGAGCAGTACTTC	CASSLSGDPYEQYF
TRBJ2-1	NA	NA	TRBV28	TGTGCCAGCAGCCCTCGGGGTTGGGCGGTGTCCTACAATGAGCAGTTCTTC	CASSPRGWAVSYNEQFF
TRBJ2-3	NA	NA	TRBV6-5	TGTGCCAGCAGTTACTCCCCTTCAGAGCGGTATACGCAGTATTTT	CASSYSPSERYTQYF
TRBJ2-5	NA	NA	TRBV6-5	TGTGCCAGCAGTTACGGAGCCGGGAGAGAGACCCAGTACTTC	CASSYGAGRETQYF
TRBJ1-2	NA	NA	TRBV3-1/TRBV3-2	TGTGCCAGCAGCCAAACCGGACAGCTTGCGTCCTACTATGGCTACACCTTC	CASSQTGQLASYYGYTF
TRBJ2-7	NA	NA	TRBV12-3/TRBV12-4	TGTGCCAGCAGAGACACACTAGAGTACGAGCAGTACTTC	CASRDTLEYEQYF
TRBJ1-2	NA	NA	TRBV6-5	TGTGCCAGCAGTTTGGGGGGGGACTATGGCTACACCTTC	CASSLGGDYGYTF
TRBJ2-1	TRBD2	NA	TRBV6-2/TRBV6-3	TGTGCCAGCAGTCCCTTGAAAGCGGGAAATCGCAATGAGCAGTTCTTC	CASSPLKAGNRNEQFF
TRBJ1-4	NA	NA	TRBV13	TGTGCCAGCAGCTCAGGATCATATCGAACGGGTGAAAAACTGTTTTTT	CASSSGSYRTGEKLFF
TRBJ2-7	NA	NA	TRBV5-5	TGTGCCAGCAGCTTGGGGAGTCGGAACGAGCAGTACTTC	CASSLGSRNEQYF
TRBJ2-1	TRBD2	once	TRBV27	TGTGCCAGCAGTTTACTTACTAGCGGGAGGAGCTCCTACAATGAGCAGTTCTTC	CASSLLTSGRSSYNEQFF
TRBJ2-4	NA	NA	TRBV5-1	TGCGCCAGCAGCTTCGGCCAGGCCAAAAACATTCAGTACTTC	CASSFGQAKNIQYF
TRBJ2-7	TRBD1	NA	TRBV9	TGTGCCAGCAGCGCAGGGGGTTCTACGGAGCAGTACTTC	CASSAGGSTEQYF
TRBJ2-1	NA	once	TRBV19	TGTGCCAGTGCCGGGACTTTCTACAATGAGCAGTTCTTC	CASAGTFYNEQFF
TRBJ2-7	NA	NA	TRBV9	TGTGCCAGCAGCCCCATTGCCCGGGGCGAGCAGTACTTC	CASSPIARGEQYF
TRBJ2-5	NA	once	TRBV5-4	TGTGCCAGCAGCTTGTCTCCTAGCGAAGAGACCCAGTACTTC	CASSLSPSEETQYF
TRBJ2-1	NA	NA	TRBV18	TGTGCCAGCTCACCACAGTCAGGGAATGAGCAGTTCTTC	CASSPQSGNEQFF
TRBJ2-1	NA	NA	TRBV4-1	TGCGCCAGCAACAGGGTAGGGCTAGATGAGCAGTTCTTC	CASNRVGLDEQFF